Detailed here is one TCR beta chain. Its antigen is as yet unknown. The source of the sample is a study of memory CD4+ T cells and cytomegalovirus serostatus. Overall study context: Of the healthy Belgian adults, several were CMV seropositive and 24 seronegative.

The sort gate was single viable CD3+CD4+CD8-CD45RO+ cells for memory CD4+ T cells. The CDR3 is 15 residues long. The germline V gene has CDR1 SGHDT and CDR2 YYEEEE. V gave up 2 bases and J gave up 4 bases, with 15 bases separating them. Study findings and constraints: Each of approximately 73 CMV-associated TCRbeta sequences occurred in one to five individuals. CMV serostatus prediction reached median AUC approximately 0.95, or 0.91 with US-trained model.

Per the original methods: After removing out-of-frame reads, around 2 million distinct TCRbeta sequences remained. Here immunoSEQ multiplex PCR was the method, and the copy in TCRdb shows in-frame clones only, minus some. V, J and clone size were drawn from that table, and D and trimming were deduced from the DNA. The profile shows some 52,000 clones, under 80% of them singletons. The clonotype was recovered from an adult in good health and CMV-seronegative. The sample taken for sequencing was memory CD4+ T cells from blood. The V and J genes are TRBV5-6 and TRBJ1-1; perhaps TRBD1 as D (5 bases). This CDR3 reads CASSLYGPRGTEAFF. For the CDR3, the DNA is TGTGCCAGCAGCTTATATGGACCGAGGGGCACTGAAGCTTTCTTT.